Listed below are T cell receptor beta chains from one sample, sequenced in a study of T cells in Graves' hyperthyroidism and ophthalmopathy. TCRdb recomputed calls from the multiplex PCR reads with MiXCR, one row per CDR3 protein. The sample carries 250,000 or so distinct CDR3 sequences, about 15% recorded once. The sequenced sample consisted of blood. The receptors here all came from a woman under 30 with Graves' ophthalmopathy. CDR3s include the opening cysteine and the closing phenylalanine or tryptophan. Fields, in order: V gene, J gene, D gene, clone size, CDR3 protein, CDR3 DNA. D genes are given only for firm matches. Not all rows give a size; the values are once, few, many and, for expanded clones, a class.

TRBV2,TRBJ2-1,TRBD2,.,CASSTGTSGPSREQFF,TGTGCCAGCAGCACCGGGACTAGCGGACCCTCACGAGAGCAGTTCTTC
TRBV28,TRBJ1-5,TRBD1,.,CASSSHRGRGSQPQHF,TGTGCCAGCAGTTCTCACAGGGGGCGCGGGAGTCAGCCCCAGCATTTT
TRBV4-1,TRBJ2-1,.,many,CASSPSGHPGANEQFF,TGCGCCAGCAGCCCTTCGGGACACCCGGGGGCCAATGAGCAGTTCTTC
TRBV27,TRBJ2-1,.,many,CASSPILSSYNEQFF,TGTGCCAGCAGTCCTATCCTAAGCTCCTACAATGAGCAGTTCTTC
TRBV20-1,TRBJ1-1,TRBD1,many,CSREGQGGGQDTEAFF,TGCAGTCGGGAGGGGCAGGGGGGTGGTCAGGACACTGAAGCTTTCTTT
TRBV7-9,TRBJ2-1,.,.,CASSPSVGDRYNEQFF,TGTGCCAGCAGCCCGTCCGTAGGGGACCGCTACAATGAGCAGTTCTTC
TRBV6-1,TRBJ1-5,TRBD1,.,CASSRTNPGTGGSRQPQHF,TGTGCCAGCAGTAGGACAAACCCCGGGACAGGGGGAAGTCGGCAGCCCCAGCATTTT
TRBV15,TRBJ1-6,.,many,CATSSQSGGDSPLHF,TGTGCCACCAGCAGTCAATCGGGGGGCGATTCACCCCTCCACTTT
TRBV18,TRBJ2-3,.,.,CASSPGGADTQYF,TGTGCCAGCTCACCAGGGGGCGCGGATACGCAGTATTTT
TRBV20-1,TRBJ2-1,TRBD2,many,CSARVRSSGSAYNEQFF,TGCAGTGCTAGAGTCAGGTCTAGCGGGAGCGCCTACAATGAGCAGTTCTTC
TRBV28,TRBJ2-1,TRBD2,.,CASSSTSGHSYNEQFF,TGTGCCAGCAGTTCGACTAGCGGTCACTCCTACAATGAGCAGTTCTTC